This passage covers 5 T cell receptor beta chains from one sample sequenced in a study of cytomegalovirus exposure and HLA in healthy donors. With 60 Vbeta and 13 Jbeta primers, the PCR was carried out. Measured with immunoSEQ multiplex PCR; TCRdb has only the in-frame clones, and not every one. In the table there are about 150,000 clones, about 83% of which are singletons. Specimen: PBMCs. The source of these receptors is a middle-aged man in good health and CMV-seropositive.

The chain links TRBV10-3 to TRBJ2-2; possibly TRBD2 for D (5 bases). The germline V gene has CDR1 ENHRY and CDR2 SYGVKD. This CDR3 has 12 residues. Trimming shortened V by 10 bases and J by 6 bases, and 12 bases separated the two germline ends. The CDR3 region is CASGEEAGELFF. CDR3 in DNA: TGTGCCAGTGGTGAGGAGGCCGGGGAGCTGTTTTTT.

In its sample, this clone was seen once. The V gene is TRBV7-2, the J gene TRBJ2-5; TRBD2 matches at 14 bases. Unmatched junction bases numbered 8, after V lost 6 bases and J lost 5 bases. From germline, CDR1 is SGHTA and CDR2 FQGNSA. The CDR3 is 16 amino acids. The CDR3 nucleotides are TGTGCCAGCAGACTAGCAGGGACTAGCGGGAGTGAGACCCAGTACTTC. As protein: CASRLAGTSGSETQYF.

In its sample, this clone was seen a few times. The CDR3 region has the DNA TGTGCCAGCAGTTTCCCACAGGGATTGGAGACCCAGTACTTC. Its translation is CASSFPQGLETQYF. This chain links TRBV28 with TRBJ2-5, with D perhaps matching TRBD1 (6 bases). CDR1 and CDR2 from the germline V gene are MDHEN and SYDVKM. There are 14 residues in the CDR3. The germline V and J ends were trimmed by 3 bases and 5 bases, with 13 bases remaining between them.

The rearrangement links TRBV9 to TRBJ2-2; 12 positions match TRBD2. CDR1 is SGDLS, CDR2 YYNGEE, per germline. V shed 6 bases, J shed 0 bases, and the junction held 6 bases outside the gene matches. The CDR3 sequence is 17 residues long. CDR3 protein: CASTPSGGVANTGELFF. The CDR3 coding sequence is TGTGCCAGCACTCCTAGCGGGGGGGTAGCGAACACCGGGGAGCTGTTTTTT.

The chain combines TRBV27 with TRBJ2-7, with TRBD1 matching over 10 bases. Looked up from germline, CDR1 is MNHEY and CDR2 is SMNVEV (reference sequence). V was clipped by 5 bases and J by 3 bases; unmatched bases: 7. There are 15 residues in the CDR3. The CDR3 region is CASSPTGGLYYEQYF. CDR3 nucleotides: TGTGCCAGCAGTCCGACAGGGGGCTTGTACTACGAGCAGTACTTC.